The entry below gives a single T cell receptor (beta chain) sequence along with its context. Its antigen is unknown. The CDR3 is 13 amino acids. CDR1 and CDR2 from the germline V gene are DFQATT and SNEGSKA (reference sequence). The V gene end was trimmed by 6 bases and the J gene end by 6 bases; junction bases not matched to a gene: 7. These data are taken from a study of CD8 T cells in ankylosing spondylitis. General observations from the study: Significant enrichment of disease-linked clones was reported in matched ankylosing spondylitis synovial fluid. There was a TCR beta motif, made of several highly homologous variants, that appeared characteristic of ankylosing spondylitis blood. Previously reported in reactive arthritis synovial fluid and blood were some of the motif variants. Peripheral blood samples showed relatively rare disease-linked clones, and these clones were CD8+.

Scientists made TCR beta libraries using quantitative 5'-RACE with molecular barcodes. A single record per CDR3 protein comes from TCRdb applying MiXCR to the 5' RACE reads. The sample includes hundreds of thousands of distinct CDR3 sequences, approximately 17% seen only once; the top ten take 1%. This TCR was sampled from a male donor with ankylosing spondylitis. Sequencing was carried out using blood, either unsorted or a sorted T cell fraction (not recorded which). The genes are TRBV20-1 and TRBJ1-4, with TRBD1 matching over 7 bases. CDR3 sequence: CSATQGKDEKLFF. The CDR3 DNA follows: TGCAGTGCCACACAGGGGAAGGATGAAAAACTGTTTTTT.